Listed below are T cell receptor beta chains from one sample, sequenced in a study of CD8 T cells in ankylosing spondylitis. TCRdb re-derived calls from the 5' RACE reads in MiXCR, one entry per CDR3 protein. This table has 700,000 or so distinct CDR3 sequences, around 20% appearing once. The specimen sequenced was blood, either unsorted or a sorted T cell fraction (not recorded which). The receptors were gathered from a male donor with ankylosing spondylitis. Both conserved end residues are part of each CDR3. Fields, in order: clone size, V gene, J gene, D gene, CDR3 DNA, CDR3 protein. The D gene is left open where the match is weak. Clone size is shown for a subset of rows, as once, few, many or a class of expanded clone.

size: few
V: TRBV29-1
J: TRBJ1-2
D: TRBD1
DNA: TGCAGCGTTCGACCAACCGGGGCAGGGGGTTTCTATGGCTACACCTTC
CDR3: CSVRPTGAGGFYGYTF

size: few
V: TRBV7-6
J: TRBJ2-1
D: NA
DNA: TGTGCCAGCAGCTTAGGCGAGATCCCCTACAATGAGCAGTTCTTC
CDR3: CASSLGEIPYNEQFF

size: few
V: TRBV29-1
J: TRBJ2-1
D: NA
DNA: TGCAGCGTAATAAAGGAGTGGGGCAATGAGCAGTTCTTC
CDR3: CSVIKEWGNEQFF

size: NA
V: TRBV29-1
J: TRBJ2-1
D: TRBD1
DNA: TGCAGCGTTGACGCCGGGACAGCCGACTCCTACAATGAGCAGTTCTTC
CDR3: CSVDAGTADSYNEQFF

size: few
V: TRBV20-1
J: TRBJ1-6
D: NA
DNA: TGCAGTGCTAGAGGGGGGGGCAGCTCCTATAATTCACCCCTCCACTTT
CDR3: CSARGGGSSYNSPLHF

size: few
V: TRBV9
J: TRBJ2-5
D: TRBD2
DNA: TGTGCCAGCAGCTACGGGAGGGGCCAAGAGACCCAGTACTTC
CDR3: CASSYGRGQETQYF

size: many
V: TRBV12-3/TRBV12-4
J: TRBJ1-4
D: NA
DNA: TGTGCCAGCAGCTCCGGTGAAAAACTGTTTTTT
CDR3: CASSSGEKLFF

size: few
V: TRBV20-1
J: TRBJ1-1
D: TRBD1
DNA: TGCAGTACCGGACAGGGGGCTTGGAACACTGAAGCTTTCTTT
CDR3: CSTGQGAWNTEAFF

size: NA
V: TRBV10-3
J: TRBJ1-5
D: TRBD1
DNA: TGTGCCATCAGTGAGGGACAGGGAAAGGGTCAGCCCCAGCATTTT
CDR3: CAISEGQGKGQPQHF

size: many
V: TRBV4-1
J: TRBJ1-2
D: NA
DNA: TGCGCCAGCAGCCAAGATTGGGCCCAGAGGGTTAACTATGGCTACACCTTC
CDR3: CASSQDWAQRVNYGYTF

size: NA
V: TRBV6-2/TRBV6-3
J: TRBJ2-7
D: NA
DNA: TGTGCCTCAGGGACGGGAGCCACTGAGCAGTACTTC
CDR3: CASGTGATEQYF

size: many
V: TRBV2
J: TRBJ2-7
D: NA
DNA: TGTGCCAGCAGTGTCGGCAGGGCCTCCTACGAGCAGTACTTC
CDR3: CASSVGRASYEQYF

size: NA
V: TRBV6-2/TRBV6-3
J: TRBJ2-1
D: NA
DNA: TGTGCCAGCACCCCCGCTGAGGGGGGCCCCTACAATGAGCAGTTCTTC
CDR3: CASTPAEGGPYNEQFF

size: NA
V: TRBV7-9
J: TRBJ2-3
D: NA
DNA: TGTGCCAGCAGCTTAGACCGGCCAGTCACAGATACGCAGTATTTT
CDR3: CASSLDRPVTDTQYF

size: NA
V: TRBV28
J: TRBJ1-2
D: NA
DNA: TGTGCCAGCAGCCGCCTACAGGGTCGGGGCTACACCTTC
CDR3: CASSRLQGRGYTF

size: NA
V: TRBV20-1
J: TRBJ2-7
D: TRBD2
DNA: TGCAGTGCTGGGCCGACTAGCGGTTACTACGAGCAGTACTTC
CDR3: CSAGPTSGYYEQYF

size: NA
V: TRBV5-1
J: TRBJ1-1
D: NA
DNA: TGCGCCAGCAGCTCCTCATACGGGGGCCGCCCTGAAGCTTTCTTT
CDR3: CASSSSYGGRPEAFF

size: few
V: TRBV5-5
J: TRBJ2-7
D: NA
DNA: TGTGCCAGCAGCTTGGATTTCTGGGGGACGATTCTCTCTTACGAGCAGTACTTC
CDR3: CASSLDFWGTILSYEQYF

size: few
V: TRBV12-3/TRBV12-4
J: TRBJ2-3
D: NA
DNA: TGTGCCAGCAGTTGGGGGGGGCCCACAGATACGCAGTATTTT
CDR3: CASSWGGPTDTQYF

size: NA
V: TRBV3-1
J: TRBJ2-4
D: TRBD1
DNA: TGTGCCAGCAGCCAAGCAAAAGGGGGCCCCCGAAACATTCAGTACTTC
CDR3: CASSQAKGGPRNIQYF

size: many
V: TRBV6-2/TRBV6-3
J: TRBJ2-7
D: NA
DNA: TGTGCCAGCAGCGCAAGACAGCCGAATAGGGAGCAGTACTTC
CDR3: CASSARQPNREQYF

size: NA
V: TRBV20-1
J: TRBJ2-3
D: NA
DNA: TGCAGTGCCGGAGCTACGCAGTATTTT
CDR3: CSAGATQYF

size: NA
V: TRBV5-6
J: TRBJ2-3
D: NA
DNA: TGTGCCAGCAGTACAGGGATGGGCACAGATACGCAGTATTTT
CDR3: CASSTGMGTDTQYF

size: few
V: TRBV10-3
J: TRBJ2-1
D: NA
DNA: TGTGCCATCAGTGAGTCGTCAGGGTTCAATGAGCAGTTCTTC
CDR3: CAISESSGFNEQFF

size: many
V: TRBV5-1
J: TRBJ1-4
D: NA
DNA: TGCGCCAGCAGCGTAACCGGGGCAACTAATGAAAAACTGTTTTTT
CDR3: CASSVTGATNEKLFF

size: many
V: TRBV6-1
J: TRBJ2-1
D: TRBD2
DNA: TGTGCCAGCAGCGGCGGGGGGAGCTACAATGAGCAGTTCTTC
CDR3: CASSGGGSYNEQFF

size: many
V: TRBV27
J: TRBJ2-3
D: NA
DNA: TGTGCCAGCAGTCCCTACCCCGGAAGCACAGATACGCAGTATTTT
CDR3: CASSPYPGSTDTQYF

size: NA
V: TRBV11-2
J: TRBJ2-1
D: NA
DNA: TGTGCCAGCAGCTCCGGACAGGGTGGTAGCGGGAGACGTAATGAGCAGTTCTTC
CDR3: CASSSGQGGSGRRNEQFF

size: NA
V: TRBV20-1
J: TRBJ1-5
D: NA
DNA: TGCAGTGCTAGAGACCCCGGGAGGGGGAACCATCAGCCCCAGCATTTT
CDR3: CSARDPGRGNHQPQHF

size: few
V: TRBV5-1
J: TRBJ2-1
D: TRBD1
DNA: TGCGCCAGCAGCTTCACAGGGGGCTCCTACAATGAGCAGTTCTTC
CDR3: CASSFTGGSYNEQFF

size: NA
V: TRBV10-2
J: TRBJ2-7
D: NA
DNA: TGCGCCAGCAGGGTCGGACCCGCCTACGAGCAGTACTTC
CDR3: CASRVGPAYEQYF

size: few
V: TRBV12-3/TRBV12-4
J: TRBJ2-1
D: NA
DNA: TGTGCCAGCAGTTTACTCCTAGATTACAATGAGCAGTTCTTC
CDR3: CASSLLLDYNEQFF

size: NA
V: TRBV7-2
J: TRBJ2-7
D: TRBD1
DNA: TGTGCCAGCAGCTCAGCGGGGACAGGGAAGTTTTACGAGCAGTACTTC
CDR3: CASSSAGTGKFYEQYF

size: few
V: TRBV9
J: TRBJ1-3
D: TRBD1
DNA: TGTGCCAGCAGCACGACAGGGGGGACGACAAACACCATATATTTT
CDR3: CASSTTGGTTNTIYF

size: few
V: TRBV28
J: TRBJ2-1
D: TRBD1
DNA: TGTGCCAGCAGTTTAACACAGGGGGCGGATGAGCAGTTCTTC
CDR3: CASSLTQGADEQFF